The 15 T cell receptor beta chains reported below all come from one sample, sequenced in a study of T-cell reconstitution after alpha-beta-depleted transplantation in children. The library targeted TCRbeta and was prepared with unique molecular identifiers. TCRdb reanalysed the PCR reads using MiXCR and keeps one entry per CDR3 protein. The data contain 200,000 to 250,000 distinct CDR3 sequences, 6.5% to 9% of them seen just once; the ten biggest clones take up about 6.4%. Sequencing used PBMCs, mostly from graft donor cells, obtained 180 days after TCRalphabeta/CD19-depleted stem cell transplant. The receptor set was obtained from a male patient under 18 who had a stem cell transplant for acute lymphoblastic leukemia, so the T cells may come from the graft donor.

This clonotype was seen repeatedly, ten times or more. The genes are TRBV6-5 and TRBJ1-2; D may be TRBD1 (6 bases). Trimming left V 7 bases short and J 8 bases short, with 17 bases between. This CDR3 has 13 residues. From germline, CDR1 is MNHEY and CDR2 SVGAGI. The CDR3 sequence: CASTATGVGGYTF. CDR3 coding DNA: TGTGCCAGCACCGCGACAGGAGTGGGAGGCTACACCTTC.

This clonotype was counted ten times or more. The chain has TRBV9 and TRBJ1-5, with D perhaps matching TRBD1 (6 bases). This CDR3 is 13 amino acids long. Germline assignment: CDR1 SGDLS and CDR2 YYNGEE. V was pared by 0 bases and J by 6 bases, with 7 bases between. In DNA, the CDR3 is TGTGCCAGCAGCGTAGGAGGGGGTCAGCCCCAGCATTTT. It is translated as CASSVGGGQPQHF.

At least ten counts were recorded for this clonotype. The rearrangement links TRBV6-5 to TRBJ2-1; 8 bases agree with TRBD2. V lost 0 bases and J lost 5; bases outside the gene matches: 6. This CDR3 contains 16 residues. The germline gives CDR1 MNHEY, CDR2 SVGAGI. CDR3: CASSYSTGGVNNEQFF. The CDR3 coding sequence is TGTGCCAGCAGTTACTCGACGGGGGGGGTAAACAATGAGCAGTTCTTC.

This clonotype was recorded at least ten times. V and J are TRBV2 and TRBJ2-3, with D possibly TRBD2 on 5 matching bases. CDR3 length equals 11 residues. Trimming left V 6 bases short and J 6 bases short, with 7 bases between. Germline V CDR1 and CDR2: SNHLY, FYNNEI. The CDR3 sequence is CASRPGDTQYF. Written as DNA, the CDR3 is TGTGCCAGCAGGCCGGGGGATACGCAGTATTTT.

Many counts were recorded for this clonotype. The DNA for the CDR3 is TGTGCCAGCAGCTTAAGGGTCCCGGGGGGTGGGGCCAACGTCCTGACTTTC. Protein: CASSLRVPGGGANVLTF. The V gene is TRBV7-8, the J gene TRBJ2-6; TRBD2 matches 7 bases. Looked up from germline, CDR1 is SGHVS and CDR2 is FQNEAQ. CDR3 size: 17 residues. With V trimmed by 2 bases and J by 3 bases, 7 bases remained unmatched. The entire variable domain, with the rest obtained from reference TRBV7-8 and TRBJ2-6, is as follows: GAGVSQSPRYKVAKRGQDVALRCDPISGHVSLFWYQQALGQGPEFLTYFQNEAQLDKSGLPSDRFFAERPEGSVSTLKIQRTQQEDSAVYLCASSLRVPGGGANVLTFGAGSRLTVL.

This clonotype was observed many times. The CDR3 coding sequence is TGTGCCAGCAGTTACTCTCGACAGGCCAATGAGCAGTTCTTC. Encoded protein: CASSYSRQANEQFF. V and J are TRBV6-5 and TRBJ2-1; tentative D call: TRBD1 (6 bases). V was cut by 0 bases and J by 6 bases, with 9 bases left in between. The CDR3 is made up of 14 amino acids. Germline lookup yields CDR1 MNHEY and CDR2 SVGAGI.

This clonotype was seen at least ten times. This sequence joins TRBV27 and TRBJ1-6; D call uncertain. This CDR3 comprises 12 residues. Per germline, CDR1 MNHEY and CDR2 SMNVEV (reference sequence). Deletions cut 5 bases from V and 10 bases from J, with 9 bases between. The CDR3 coding sequence is TGTGCCAGCAGTGGGGAGGGCTCACCCCTCCACTTT. Translating it yields CASSGEGSPLHF.

V usage is TRBV28 and J usage is TRBJ1-3, with D possibly matching TRBD1 (6 bases). Trimming took off 2 bases at V and 0 bases at J, with 11 bases between the two ends. This CDR3 has 16 residues. Germline loops: CDR1 MDHEN, CDR2 SYDVKM. CDR3 in amino acids: CASSLGGGLSGNTIYF. The CDR3 DNA follows: TGTGCCAGCAGTTTAGGAGGGGGACTCTCTGGAAACACCATATATTTT.

This clonotype appeared many times. The chain is built from TRBV10-3 and TRBJ2-2; 7 bases are a match to TRBD1. The CDR3 totals 15 residues. Germline V gene data show CDR1 as ENHRY and CDR2 as SYGVKD. V shed 4 bases, J shed 6 bases, and the junction held 8 bases outside the gene matches. CDR3 DNA: TGTGCCATCAGTGTATCCAACAGGGGACCCGGGGAGCTGTTTTTT. It is translated as CAISVSNRGPGELFF.

This clonotype appeared many times. The chain couples TRBV5-1 to TRBJ2-7; 8 positions agree with TRBD2. The CDR3 sequence is 16 residues long. CDR1 and CDR2 from the germline V gene are SGHRS and YFSETQ. Losses at the gene ends were 3 bases for V and 3 bases for J; bases not matched to a gene: 11. CDR3 in DNA: TGCGCCAGCAGCTCCCGATTTGGACTAGCTAGCTACGAGCAGTACTTC. As protein: CASSSRFGLASYEQYF.

This clonotype occurred many times. CDR3 loop: CASSLGNRDRGQETQYF. In DNA, the CDR3 is TGCGCCAGCAGCTTGGGAAACCGGGACAGGGGCCAAGAGACCCAGTACTTC. This chain links TRBV5-1 with TRBJ2-5, with TRBD1 matching 10 bases. The CDR3 sequence is 17 residues long. Germline V lookup: CDR1 SGHRS, CDR2 YFSETQ. Unmatched junction bases numbered 6, after V lost 0 bases and J lost 1 base.

This clonotype was picked up many times. The chain couples TRBV13 to TRBJ2-7; a weak D match, TRBD1 (5 bases). This CDR3 region has 14 residues. V was pared by 5 bases and J by 0 bases, with 11 bases between. Germline V gene lookup returns CDR1 PRHDT and CDR2 FYEKMQ (reference sequence). The CDR3 loop reads CASSPDSSSYEQYF. CDR3 coding DNA: TGTGCCAGCAGCCCCGACAGCTCCTCCTACGAGCAGTACTTC.

Details on this clonotype: A much more abundant neighbour one base away suggests this may be a read error. The V call is TRBV28, the J call TRBJ2-7; no clear D. The CDR3 consists of 13 residues. Between the trimmed V and J ends, which lost 6 bases and 5 bases, there was a span of 14 bases. CDR1 MDHEN and CDR2 SYDVKM come from the germline V gene. CDR3 in amino acids: CASSPTDTDEQYF. In DNA form, the CDR3 reads TGTGCCAGCAGCCCAACGGATACCGACGAGCAGTACTTC.

This clonotype was picked up many times. This chain uses TRBV12-3 or TRBV12-4 with TRBJ1-5; maybe TRBD1 (6 bases). V dropped 2 bases and J dropped 7 bases, with 12 bases sitting between them. The CDR3 is 14 amino acids. In DNA, the CDR3 is TGTGCCAGCAGTTTAAGTCTGGGGGGCCAGCCCCAGCATTTT. Translating gives CASSLSLGGQPQHF.

This clonotype was counted at least ten times. This chain joins TRBV14 and TRBJ2-5; D is perhaps TRBD2 (6 bases). Germline V gene data show CDR1 as SGHDN and CDR2 as FVKESK. V dropped 1 base and J dropped 5 bases, with 14 bases sitting between them. The CDR3 length is 15 residues. CDR3 sequence (DNA): TGTGCCAGCAGCCAAGGCCTATTTGGGAGGGAGACCCAGTACTTC. It codes for CASSQGLFGRETQYF.